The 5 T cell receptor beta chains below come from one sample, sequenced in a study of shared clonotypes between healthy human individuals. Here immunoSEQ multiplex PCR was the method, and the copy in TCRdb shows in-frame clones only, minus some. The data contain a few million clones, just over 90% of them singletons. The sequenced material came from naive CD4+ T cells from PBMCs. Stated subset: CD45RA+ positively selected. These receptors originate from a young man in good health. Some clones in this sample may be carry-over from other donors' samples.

This chain's CDR3 is CSVEGDSSNEQYF. The CDR3 DNA sequence: TGCAGCGTTGAAGGGGACAGTTCCAACGAGCAGTACTTC. The chain recombines TRBV29-1 with TRBJ2-7; 7 bases map to TRBD1. After removal of 1 base from V and 5 bases from J, the junction contained 5 bases not matched to a gene. Germline V CDR1 and CDR2: SQVTM, ANQGSEA. CDR3 size: 13 residues.

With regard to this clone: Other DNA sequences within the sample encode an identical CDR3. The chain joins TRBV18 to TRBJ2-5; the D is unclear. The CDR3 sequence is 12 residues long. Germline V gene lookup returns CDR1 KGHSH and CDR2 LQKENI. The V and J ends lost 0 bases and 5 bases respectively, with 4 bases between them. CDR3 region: CASSPPAETQYF. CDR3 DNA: TGTGCCAGCTCACCACCCGCCGAGACCCAGTACTTC.

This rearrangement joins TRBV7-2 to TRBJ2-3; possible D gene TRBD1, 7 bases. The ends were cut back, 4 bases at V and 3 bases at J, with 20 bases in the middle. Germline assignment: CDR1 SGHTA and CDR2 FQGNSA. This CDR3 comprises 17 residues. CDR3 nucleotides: TGTGCCAGCAGCTCCCAGAGTAGCAGGGGGAGGACAGATACGCAGTATTTT. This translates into CASSSQSSRGRTDTQYF. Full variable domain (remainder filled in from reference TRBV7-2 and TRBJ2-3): GAGVSQSPSNKVTEKGKDVELRCDPISGHTALYWYRQSLGQGLEFLIYFQGNSAPDKSGLPSDRFSAERTGGSVSTLTIQRTQQEDSAVYLCASSSQSSRGRTDTQYFGPGTRLTVL.

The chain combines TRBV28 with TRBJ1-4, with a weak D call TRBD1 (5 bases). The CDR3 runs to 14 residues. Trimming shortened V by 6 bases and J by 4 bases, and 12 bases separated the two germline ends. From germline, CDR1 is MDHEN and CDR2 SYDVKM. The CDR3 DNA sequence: TGTGCCAGCAGGATCCGGGACTTTAATGAAAAACTGTTTTTT. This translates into CASRIRDFNEKLFF.

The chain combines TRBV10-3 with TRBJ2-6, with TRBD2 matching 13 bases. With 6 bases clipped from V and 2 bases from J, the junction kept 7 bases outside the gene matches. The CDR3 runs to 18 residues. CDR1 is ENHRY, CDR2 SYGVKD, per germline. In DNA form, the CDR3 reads TGTGCCATCAGGGACACTAGCGGGAGGGCCCCTGGGGCCAACGTCCTGACTTTC. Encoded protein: CAIRDTSGRAPGANVLTF.